Each of the 16 T cell receptor beta chains below was sequenced from the same sample in a study of blood T cell repertoires in COVID-19. Data came from immunoSEQ multiplex PCR; TCRdb stores just in-frame clones and leaves some out. The sample includes some 300,000 clones, nearly 90% of them seen just once. Sequenced material: PBMCs or T cells enriched from blood (not recorded which). Receptor source: a woman in her 30s who had recovered from COVID-19.

The V gene is TRBV30, the J gene TRBJ2-2; a weak D match, TRBD2 (6 bases). Trimming removed 5 bases from V and 4 bases from J, with 14 bases in between. Germline V gene sequence: CDR1 GTSNPN, CDR2 SVGIG (reference sequence). CDR3 size: 14 residues. DNA for the CDR3: TGTGCCTGGGTCATCGCTAGCGCCACCGGGGAGCTGTTTTTT. Protein sequence: CAWVIASATGELFF.

The chain is built from TRBV7-2 and TRBJ2-1, with TRBD2 identical over 7 bases. The CDR3 loop spans 15 amino acids. Trimming removed 6 bases from V and 2 bases from J; junction bases left unmatched: 7. Germline V gene data show CDR1 as SGHTA and CDR2 as FQGNSA. The DNA of the CDR3 is TGTGCCAGCAGGCCAAGCGGGGTAGCCTACAATGAGCAGTTCTTC. Amino acids: CASRPSGVAYNEQFF.

The V call is TRBV18, the J call TRBJ1-3; 10 bases match TRBD1. Germline V gene sequence: CDR1 KGHSH, CDR2 LQKENI. V lost 3 bases and J lost 6; bases outside the gene matches: 2. The CDR3 is 14 amino acids. The CDR3 reads CASSPDRGANTIYF. DNA for the CDR3: TGTGCCAGCTCACCGGACAGGGGGGCAAACACCATATATTTT.

This chain uses TRBV7-9 with TRBJ1-2; the D gene is possibly TRBD1 (5 bases). V was pared by 5 bases and J by 7 bases, with 17 bases between. This CDR3 has 14 amino acids. The V gene's germline CDR1 is SEHNR and CDR2 FQNEAQ (reference sequence). The CDR3 protein is CASSPTGVMFGYTF. The CDR3 nucleotides read TGTGCCAGCAGCCCTACGGGGGTAATGTTTGGCTACACCTTC.

The V call is TRBV3-1 (or the pseudogene TRBV3-2), the J call TRBJ1-1; TRBD1 might be the D (6 bases). The germline CDR1 and CDR2 sequences are LGHDT and YNNKEL (reference sequence). Trimming stripped 4 bases from V and 4 bases from J, with 13 bases between. This CDR3 is built from 14 residues. The CDR3: CASSLTTGLTEAFF. CDR3 DNA: TGTGCCAGCAGCCTTACGACAGGACTCACTGAAGCTTTCTTT.

The chain joins TRBV5-1 to TRBJ2-7, with D maybe TRBD1 (5 bases). Trimming removed 4 bases from V and 4 bases from J, with 12 bases in between. The V gene's germline CDR1 is SGHRS and CDR2 YFSETQ. The CDR3 is made up of 13 amino acids. The CDR3 loop reads CASSPPGAYEQYF. The CDR3 DNA sequence: TGCGCCAGCAGCCCCCCTGGGGCTTACGAGCAGTACTTC.

The chain employs TRBV5-1 and TRBJ1-6, with D perhaps TRBD1 (5 bases). This CDR3 is 16 amino acids long. Trimming left V 0 bases short and J 7 bases short, with 14 bases between. The germline V gene has CDR1 SGHRS and CDR2 YFSETQ. For the CDR3, the DNA is TGCGCCAGCAGCTTGGGTCCGAGCCAGGGAAATTCACCCCTCCACTTT. Amino acids: CASSLGPSQGNSPLHF.

CDR3 loop: CASNAGGGEQYF. The CDR3 region has the DNA TGTGCCAGCAACGCGGGAGGGGGTGAGCAGTACTTC. The chain has TRBV12-3 or TRBV12-4 and TRBJ2-7; 9 positions agree with TRBD2. With V trimmed by 7 bases and J by 7 bases, 5 bases remained unmatched. CDR3 size: 12 residues.

The chain employs TRBV9 and TRBJ1-5, with 7 bases lining up with TRBD1. This CDR3 has 15 amino acids. Germline CDR1 SGDLS, CDR2 YYNGEE. Losses at the gene ends were 0 bases for V and 4 bases for J; bases not matched to a gene: 4. This CDR3 reads CASSVGGTVNQPQHF. As DNA, the CDR3 is TGTGCCAGCAGCGTAGGAGGGACAGTTAATCAGCCCCAGCATTTT.

V gene TRBV4-1 combines with J gene TRBJ2-1; D not resolved. The CDR3 consists of 15 residues. V was pared by 3 bases and J by 2 bases, with 11 bases between. Germline V CDR1 and CDR2: MGHRA, YSYEKL. CDR3 sequence reads: CASSHPYTTYNEQFF. The CDR3 DNA sequence: TGCGCCAGCAGCCACCCGTACACGACCTACAATGAGCAGTTCTTC.

This clone was recorded only once. The rearrangement uses TRBV29-1 and TRBJ2-7; 12 bases fit TRBD2. The junction had 10 bases not matched to a gene; V was cut back by 8 bases and J by 2 bases. Germline loops: CDR1 SQVTM, CDR2 ANQGSEA. There are 15 residues in the CDR3. CDR3 sequence (DNA): TGCAGCATCCGATCGACTAGCGGGAGACCCTACGAGCAGTACTTC. Translating it yields CSIRSTSGRPYEQYF.

The DNA of the CDR3 is TGTGCCAGCCTTCCCCAGGGGGGATTGGACGAGCAGTACTTC. Amino acids: CASLPQGGLDEQYF. The chain has TRBV28 and TRBJ2-7; the D gene is possibly TRBD1 (7 bases). The germline V gene encodes CDR1 MDHEN and CDR2 SYDVKM. Trimming left V 8 bases short and J 5 bases short, with 19 bases between. The CDR3 runs 14 residues.

The chain carries TRBV7-2 and TRBJ1-1, with D possibly matching TRBD1 (5 bases). The CDR3 spans 15 residues. Germline V gives CDR1 SGHTA, CDR2 FQGNSA. Between the trimmed V and J ends, which lost 5 bases and 3 bases, there was a span of 16 bases. The CDR3 DNA reads as TGTGCCAGCAGCAAAGGGCAGGGTCGGGACACTGAAGCTTTCTTT. This codes for CASSKGQGRDTEAFF.

The chain couples TRBV28 to TRBJ1-1; 9 bases fit TRBD1. This CDR3 contains 14 residues. Trimming cost V 6 bases and J 0 bases; bases outside gene matches: 2. The germline V gene has CDR1 MDHEN and CDR2 SYDVKM. In DNA, the CDR3 is TGTGCCAGCAGGGGACAGGGTATGAACACTGAAGCTTTCTTT. Its translation is CASRGQGMNTEAFF.

The rearrangement links TRBV7-2 to TRBJ2-2, with 11 bases matching TRBD1. The CDR3 length is 17 residues. Germline loops: CDR1 SGHTA, CDR2 FQGNSA. Unmatched junction bases numbered 10, after V lost 5 bases and J lost 5 bases. CDR3 nucleotides: TGTGCCAGCAGCCTAGTGAGAGGACAGGGGGCAACCGGGGAGCTGTTTTTT. Translating it yields CASSLVRGQGATGELFF.

Here the CDR3 DNA reads TGTGCCAGCAGCGGCCGAACCGGGACAGGGGGCTCGACTAATGAAAAACTGTTTTTT. Protein sequence: CASSGRTGTGGSTNEKLFF. The V call is TRBV7-6, the J call TRBJ1-4; TRBD1 agrees at 12 bases. V gave up 5 bases and J gave up 2 bases; unmatched junction bases: 12. Per germline, CDR1 SGHVS and CDR2 FNYEAQ. The CDR3 is 19 amino acids.